This T cell receptor (beta chain) originates from a study of T cells in Graves' hyperthyroidism and ophthalmopathy. General study points: Classification by a 13 V-J model distinguished ophthalmopathy from stable hyperthyroidism.

This clonotype was seen many times. The target antigen is unknown. The CDR3 is 18 residues long. V was trimmed by 0 bases and J by 0 bases, leaving 15 bases between them. Germline values: CDR1 DFQATT, CDR2 SNEGSKA (reference sequence). Each patient was aged 18 to 65 and had newly diagnosed hyperthyroidism of under 2 months' duration. TCR beta CDR3 regions were amplified from RNA transcripts. The HTBI primer set was used in a first-round RT-PCR of the TCR CDR3. MiXCR, run by TCRdb on the multiplex PCR reads, gives a single entry per CDR3 protein. The data show 95,000 to 100,000 distinct CDR3 sequences, roughly 56% seen once.

This chain joins TRBV20-1 and TRBJ2-6; D is undetermined. This clonotype originated in a middle-aged woman with Graves' hyperthyroidism. Material: blood. In DNA form, the CDR3 reads TGCAGTGCTAGAGATAGCACGAGGTTACACTCTGGGGCCAACGTCCTGACTTTC. It yields the protein CSARDSTRLHSGANVLTF.